The 20 T cell receptor beta chains below all came from one sample that was sequenced in a study of cytomegalovirus exposure and HLA in healthy donors. The PCR contained 60 Vbeta and 13 Jbeta primers. Sequencing was performed with immunoSEQ multiplex PCR; in TCRdb, only in-frame clones are kept and a portion is missing. Among a few hundred thousand clones listed, roughly 80% were seen once. Sequencing used PBMCs. These receptors were collected from a woman younger than 45 in good health and CMV-seronegative.

V and J are TRBV5-5 and TRBJ2-1; D perhaps matches TRBD1 (5 bases). The V gene lost 2 bases and the J gene lost 2 bases, with 8 bases spanning the gap. This CDR3 has 14 amino acids. Germline values: CDR1 SGHKS, CDR2 YYEKEE (reference sequence). CDR3 DNA sequence: TGTGCCAGCAGCTTAGGGGTAACCTACAATGAGCAGTTCTTC. It translates to CASSLGVTYNEQFF. Variable domain in full (rest from reference TRBV5-5 and TRBJ2-1): DAGVTQSPTHLIKTRGQQVTLRCSPISGHKSVSWYQQVLGQGPQFIFQYYEKEERGRGNFPDRFSARQFPNYSSELNVNALLLGDSALYLCASSLGVTYNEQFFGPGTRLTVL.

This clone appeared a single time. The chain links TRBV5-6 to TRBJ1-1; D might be TRBD1 (5 bases). Trimming took 5 bases from V and 10 from J, leaving 21 bases between them. This CDR3 spans 14 amino acids. The germline CDR1 and CDR2 sequences are SGHDT and YYEEEE. The CDR3 region is CASRQSGQGWIAFF. In DNA, the CDR3 is TGTGCCAGCAGACAAAGCGGGCAGGGATGGATAGCTTTCTTT.

This clone was picked up a small number of times. V is TRBV7-8 and J is TRBJ1-2; the D gene is possibly TRBD1 (5 bases). The CDR3 loop spans 13 amino acids. Trimming removed 0 bases at V and 4 bases at J, with 6 bases between. Per germline, CDR1 SGHVS and CDR2 FQNEAQ. CDR3 amino acids: CASSLAGGYGYTF. CDR3 nucleotides: TGTGCCAGCAGCTTAGCCGGGGGCTATGGCTACACCTTC.

With regard to this clone: The same CDR3 is also encoded by other DNA sequences in this sample. The chain employs TRBV5-1 and TRBJ2-2; maybe TRBD2 (5 bases). Germline V gene lookup returns CDR1 SGHRS and CDR2 YFSETQ. Trimming cost V 2 bases and J 3 bases, with 17 bases left between them. The CDR3 has 17 residues. The CDR3 reads CASSFPLGRGDTGELFF. The CDR3 nucleotides read TGCGCCAGCAGCTTCCCTCTGGGGAGAGGCGACACCGGGGAGCTGTTTTTT.

This clone was seen more than once but under ten times. CDR3: CATTSGLAGEVYNEQFF. The CDR3 bases are TGTGCCACCACCTCTGGGCTAGCGGGAGAAGTCTACAATGAGCAGTTCTTC. This rearrangement joins TRBV15 to TRBJ2-1, with 10 bases fitting TRBD2. Trimming cost V 7 bases and J 3 bases; bases outside gene matches: 12. CDR1 is LNHNV and CDR2 is YYDKDF in the germline V gene (reference sequence). The CDR3 is 17 residues long.

This rearrangement joins TRBV5-1 to TRBJ2-3; no clear D. V gave up 4 bases and J gave up 0 bases, with 6 bases separating them. The CDR3 totals 13 residues. Germline V gene data show CDR1 as SGHRS and CDR2 as YFSETQ. CDR3 loop: CASSMTSTDTQYF. The CDR3 DNA sequence: TGCGCCAGCAGCATGACTAGCACAGATACGCAGTATTTT.

The gene calls are TRBV5-4 and TRBJ1-1; tentative D call: TRBD1 (5 bases). Looked up from germline, CDR1 is SGHNT and CDR2 is YYREEE (reference sequence). The CDR3 runs to 15 residues. The V end lost 4 bases, the J end lost 0 bases, and 13 bases lay between the germline ends. The CDR3 bases are TGTGCCAGCAGCCCTTACCAGGGTGTGAACACTGAAGCTTTCTTT. Residues: CASSPYQGVNTEAFF.

The chain is built from TRBV11-2 and TRBJ1-4, with 8 bases identical to TRBD1. CDR1 is SGHAT, CDR2 FQNNGV, per germline. CDR3 length: 16 amino acids. Trimming at V came to 5 bases and at J to 2 bases, leaving 7 bases not matched to a gene. The CDR3 DNA follows: TGTGCCAGCAGCCATCTCAGGGGGCGCACTAATGAAAAACTGTTTTTT. Translated: CASSHLRGRTNEKLFF.

The chain combines TRBV28 with TRBJ2-3; possibly TRBD1 for D (6 bases). The CDR3 has 14 amino acids. Trimming removed 4 bases from V and 2 bases from J, with 10 bases in between. In germline, CDR1 is MDHEN, CDR2 SYDVKM. CDR3 DNA sequence: TGTGCCAGCAGTTCCGACAGGCCCACAGATACGCAGTATTTT. This translates into CASSSDRPTDTQYF.

The V gene is TRBV28, the J gene TRBJ1-6; D may be TRBD1 (5 bases). The CDR3 extends over 14 amino acids. The V and J ends lost 6 bases and 9 bases respectively, with 15 bases between them. The germline gives CDR1 MDHEN, CDR2 SYDVKM. CDR3: CASSWGLGRSPLHF. Here the CDR3 DNA reads TGTGCCAGCAGCTGGGGCCTCGGGCGTTCACCCCTCCACTTT. The complete variable domain, with remaining parts taken from reference TRBV28 and TRBJ1-6, reads DVKVTQSSRYLVKRTGEKVFLECVQDMDHENMFWYRQDPGLGLRLIYFSYDVKMKEKGDIPEGYSVSREKKERFSLILESASTNQTSMYLCASSWGLGRSPLHFGNGTRLTVT.

This chain joins TRBV5-1 and TRBJ2-5, with 9 bases lining up with TRBD2. V shed 3 bases and J 3 bases; nucleotides not matched to a gene: 3. Germline V gene data show CDR1 as SGHRS and CDR2 as YFSETQ. The CDR3 covers 14 residues. Written as DNA, the CDR3 is TGCGCCAGCAGCTCCTTAGCGGGGGAAGAGACCCAGTACTTC. Encoded protein: CASSSLAGEETQYF.

The chain has TRBV6-6 and TRBJ1-5; maybe TRBD1 (6 bases). CDR3 length: 14 residues. V lost 7 bases and J 4 bases, leaving 14 bases between the germline ends. Germline loops: CDR1 MNHNY, CDR2 SVGAGI (reference sequence). CDR3 bases: TGTGCCAGCACTAGGACAGCTCTTAATCAGCCCCAGCATTTT. Translated, it gives CASTRTALNQPQHF.

The rearrangement uses TRBV15 and TRBJ1-3; D unclear. Between the trimmed V and J ends, which lost 5 bases and 0 bases, there was a span of 11 bases. Germline V CDR1 and CDR2: LNHNV, YYDKDF (reference sequence). The CDR3 sequence is 15 residues long. CDR3 region: CATSPLPVSGNTIYF. The CDR3 DNA follows: TGTGCCACCAGCCCCCTCCCAGTCTCTGGAAACACCATATATTTT.

As concerns this clone: At one boundary the junction diverges from the germline segment, which might be a read error. The genes are TRBV7-9 and TRBJ2-7; 8 nucleotides match TRBD1. CDR1 and CDR2 from the germline V gene are SEHNR and FQNEAQ (reference sequence). This CDR3 contains 12 residues. The CDR3 reads CSSSADRGEQYF. CDR3 in DNA: TGTTCCAGCAGCGCCGACAGGGGCGAGCAGTACTTC.

J is TRBJ1-5 and V is TRBV7-9; D ambiguous. This CDR3 region has 14 residues. Germline CDR1 and CDR2: SEHNR and FQNEAQ (reference sequence). V was pared by 1 base and J by 4 bases, with 8 bases between. CDR3 coding DNA: TGTGCCAGCAGCTTAGGGAGGTGGAATCAGCCCCAGCATTTT. Protein: CASSLGRWNQPQHF.

This chain uses TRBV19 with TRBJ1-1, with D possibly matching TRBD1 (5 bases). CDR1 and CDR2 from the germline V gene are LNHDA and SQIVND (reference sequence). Trimming pared 4 bases from V and 0 bases from J, leaving 15 bases between. The CDR3 loop spans 16 amino acids. The CDR3 coding sequence is TGTGCCAGTAGTAAGACAGTTTCAGGATTGAACACTGAAGCTTTCTTT. As protein: CASSKTVSGLNTEAFF.

J is TRBJ2-1 and V is TRBV2, with 10 nucleotides matching TRBD1. The CDR3 sequence is 14 residues long. Germline V gene data show CDR1 as SNHLY and CDR2 as FYNNEI. Trimming took 2 bases from V and 10 from J; bases not matched to a gene: 5. DNA of the CDR3: TGTGCCAGCAGTGAATGGGACAGGGGTCGCGAGCAGTTCTTC. Protein product: CASSEWDRGREQFF.

The chain links TRBV4-1 to TRBJ1-3; D unresolved. V was trimmed by 1 base and J by 4 bases, leaving 14 bases between them. Germline V lookup: CDR1 MGHRA, CDR2 YSYEKL. The CDR3 loop spans 16 amino acids. The CDR3 DNA is TGCGCCAGCAGCCAAGTTGAGGGAGTAGTAGGAAACACCATATATTTT. This gives the protein CASSQVEGVVGNTIYF.

This clone was detected only a few times. The chain employs TRBV5-6 and TRBJ2-1; D is ambiguous. V lost 4 bases and J 6 bases, leaving 11 bases between the germline ends. The CDR3 totals 13 residues. Germline V gene sequence: CDR1 SGHDT, CDR2 YYEEEE. The CDR3 nucleotides are TGTGCCAGCAGCCACTCCGGCGGCAATGAGCAGTTCTTC. This codes for CASSHSGGNEQFF.

The chain links TRBV5-1 to TRBJ2-1, with TRBD2 matching over 13 bases. The CDR3 sequence is 16 residues long. J was trimmed by 6 bases and V by 3 bases; bases with no gene match: 6. Germline CDR1 SGHRS, CDR2 YFSETQ. CDR3 protein: CASSWMGLAGRNEQFF. Here the CDR3 DNA reads TGCGCCAGCAGCTGGATGGGACTAGCGGGACGCAATGAGCAGTTCTTC.